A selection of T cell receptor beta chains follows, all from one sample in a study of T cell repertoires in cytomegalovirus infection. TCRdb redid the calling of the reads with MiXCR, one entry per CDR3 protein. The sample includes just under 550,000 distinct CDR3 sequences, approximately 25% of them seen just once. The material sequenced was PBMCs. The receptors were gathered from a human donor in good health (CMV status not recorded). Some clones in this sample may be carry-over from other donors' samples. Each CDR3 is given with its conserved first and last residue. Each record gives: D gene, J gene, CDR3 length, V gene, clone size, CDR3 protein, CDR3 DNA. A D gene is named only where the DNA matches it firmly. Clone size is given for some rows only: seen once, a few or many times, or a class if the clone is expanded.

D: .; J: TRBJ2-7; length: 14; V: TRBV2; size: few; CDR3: CASSDVGRLDEQYF; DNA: TGTGCCAGCAGTGACGTGGGTAGACTTGACGAGCAGTACTTC
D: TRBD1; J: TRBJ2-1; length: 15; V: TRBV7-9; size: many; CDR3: CASSANRGRDGEQFF; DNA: TGTGCCAGCAGCGCGAACAGGGGCAGGGACGGTGAGCAGTTCTTC
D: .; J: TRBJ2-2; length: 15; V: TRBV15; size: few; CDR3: CATSRTQANTGELFF; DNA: TGTGCCACCAGCAGGACGCAAGCGAACACCGGGGAGCTGTTTTTT
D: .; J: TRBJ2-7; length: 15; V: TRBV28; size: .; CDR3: CASSFLDSPPSEQYF; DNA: TGTGCCAGCAGTTTTCTCGACTCCCCCCCCTCCGAGCAGTACTTC
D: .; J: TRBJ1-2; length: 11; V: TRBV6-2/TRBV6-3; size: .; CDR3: CASRKNYGYTF; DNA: TGTGCCAGCAGGAAAAACTATGGCTACACCTTC
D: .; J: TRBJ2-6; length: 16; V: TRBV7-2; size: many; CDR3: CASSLGRGAGANVLTF; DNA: TGTGCCAGCAGCTTAGGAAGGGGCGCTGGGGCCAACGTCCTGACTTTC
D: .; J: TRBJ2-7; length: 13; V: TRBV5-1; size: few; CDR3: CASSLRPGDEQYF; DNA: TGCGCCAGCAGCTTGAGGCCAGGGGACGAGCAGTACTTC
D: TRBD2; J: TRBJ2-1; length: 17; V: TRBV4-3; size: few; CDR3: CASSQEPGLAGTNEQFF; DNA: TGCGCCAGCAGCCAAGAGCCGGGACTAGCGGGGACCAATGAGCAGTTCTTC
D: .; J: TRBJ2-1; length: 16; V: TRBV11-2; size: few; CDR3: CASSLWAPPPYNEQFF; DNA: TGTGCCAGCAGCTTATGGGCACCACCACCCTACAATGAGCAGTTCTTC
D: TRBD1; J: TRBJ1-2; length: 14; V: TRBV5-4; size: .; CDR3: CASSPRTGHYGYTF; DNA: TGTGCCAGCAGCCCGAGGACAGGGCACTATGGCTACACCTTC
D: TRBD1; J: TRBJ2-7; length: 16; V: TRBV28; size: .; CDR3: CASSSLPRDRPYEQYF; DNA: TGTGCCAGCAGTTCCCTACCCCGGGACAGGCCCTACGAGCAGTACTTC
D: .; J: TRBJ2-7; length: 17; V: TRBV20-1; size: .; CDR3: CSASRRRLGVPGYEQYF; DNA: TGCAGTGCTAGTCGGAGGAGGTTGGGAGTCCCCGGCTACGAGCAGTACTTC
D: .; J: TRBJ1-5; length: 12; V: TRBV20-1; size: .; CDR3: CSARDSNQPQHF; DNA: TGCAGTGCTAGGGACAGCAATCAGCCCCAGCATTTT
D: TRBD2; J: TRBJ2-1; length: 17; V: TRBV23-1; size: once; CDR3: CASVGTSGKLDYNEQFF; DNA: TGCGCCAGCGTAGGGACTAGCGGGAAATTAGACTACAATGAGCAGTTCTTC
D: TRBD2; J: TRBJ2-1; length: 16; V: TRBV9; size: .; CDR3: CASSGEGTSGYLEQFF; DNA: TGTGCCAGCAGCGGGGAAGGGACTAGCGGGTACCTTGAGCAGTTCTTC
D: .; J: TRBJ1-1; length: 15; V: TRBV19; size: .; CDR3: CASNPPRTPNPAAFF; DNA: TGTGCCAGTAACCCACCCAGGACACCTAACCCCGCAGCTTTCTTT
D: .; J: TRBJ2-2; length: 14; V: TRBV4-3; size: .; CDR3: CASSQEVTSGELFF; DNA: TGCGCCAGCAGCCAAGAGGTTACGAGCGGGGAGCTGTTTTTT
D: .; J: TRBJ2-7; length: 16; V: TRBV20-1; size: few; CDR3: CSARDSTGPTYYEQYF; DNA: TGCAGTGCTAGAGACAGTACAGGGCCAACCTACTACGAGCAGTACTTC
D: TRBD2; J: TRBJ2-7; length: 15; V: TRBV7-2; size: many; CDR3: CASTPVTSVYYEQYF; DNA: TGTGCCAGCACCCCCGTGACTAGCGTATACTACGAGCAGTACTTC
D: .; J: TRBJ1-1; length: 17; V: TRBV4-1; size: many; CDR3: CASSPRQAGDMNTEAFF; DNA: TGCGCCAGCAGCCCACGCCAGGCAGGGGACATGAACACTGAAGCTTTCTTT
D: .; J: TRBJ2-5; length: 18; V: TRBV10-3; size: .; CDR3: CAISEAMVGGGASETQYF; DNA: TGTGCCATCAGTGAGGCGATGGTTGGGGGGGGCGCGTCGGAGACCCAGTACTTC
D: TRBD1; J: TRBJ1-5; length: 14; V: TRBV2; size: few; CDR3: CASGQGASNQPQHF; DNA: TGTGCCAGCGGACAGGGCGCTAGCAATCAGCCCCAGCATTTT
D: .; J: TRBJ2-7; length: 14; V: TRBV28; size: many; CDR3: CASSFGQGSYEQYF; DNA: TGTGCCAGCAGTTTTGGGCAGGGGAGCTACGAGCAGTACTTC
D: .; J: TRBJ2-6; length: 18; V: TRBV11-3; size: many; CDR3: CASSPGVVRHSGANVLTF; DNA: TGTGCCAGCAGCCCAGGGGTAGTAAGACACTCTGGGGCCAACGTCCTGACTTTC
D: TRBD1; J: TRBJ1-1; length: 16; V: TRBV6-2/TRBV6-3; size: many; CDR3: CASSSGQAFMNTEAFF; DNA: TGTGCCAGCAGTTCGGGACAGGCCTTCATGAACACTGAAGCTTTCTTT
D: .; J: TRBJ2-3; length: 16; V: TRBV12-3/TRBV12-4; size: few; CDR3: CASSLVGALDTDTQYF; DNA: TGTGCCAGCAGTTTAGTAGGCGCTCTGGACACAGATACGCAGTATTTT
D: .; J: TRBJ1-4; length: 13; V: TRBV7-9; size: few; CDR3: CASSLGETEKLFF; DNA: TGTGCCAGCAGCTTGGGGGAGACCGAAAAACTGTTTTTT
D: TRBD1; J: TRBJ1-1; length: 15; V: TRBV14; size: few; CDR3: CASSAPGGRNTEAFF; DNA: TGTGCCAGCAGCGCACCAGGGGGCAGGAACACTGAAGCTTTCTTT
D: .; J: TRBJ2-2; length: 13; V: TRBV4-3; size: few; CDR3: CASSQLAPGELFF; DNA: TGCGCCAGCAGCCAACTAGCGCCCGGGGAGCTGTTTTTT
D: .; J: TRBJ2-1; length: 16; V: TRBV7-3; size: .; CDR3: CASSLEVRERMNEQFF; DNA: TGTGCCAGCAGCTTAGAGGTACGGGAGAGGATGAATGAGCAGTTCTTC
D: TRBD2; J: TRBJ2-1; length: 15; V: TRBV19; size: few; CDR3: CASLASGNSYNEQFF; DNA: TGTGCCAGCCTGGCTAGCGGGAATTCCTACAATGAGCAGTTCTTC
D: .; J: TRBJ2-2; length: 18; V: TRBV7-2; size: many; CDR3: CASSQSNGLRANTGELFF; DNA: TGTGCCAGCAGCCAATCTAACGGATTGAGGGCGAACACCGGGGAGCTGTTTTTT
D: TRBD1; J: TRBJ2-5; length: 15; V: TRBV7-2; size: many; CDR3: CASSASTGFRETQYF; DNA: TGTGCCAGCAGCGCTTCGACAGGGTTCAGGGAGACCCAGTACTTC
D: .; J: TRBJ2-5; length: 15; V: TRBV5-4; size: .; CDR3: CASSLEVAGGETQYF; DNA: TGTGCCAGCAGCTTGGAGGTAGCAGGGGGGGAGACCCAGTACTTC
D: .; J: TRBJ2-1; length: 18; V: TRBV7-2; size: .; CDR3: CASSLEIPRVSGLGEQFF; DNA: TGTGCCAGCAGCTTAGAAATACCAAGGGTTAGTGGACTGGGTGAGCAGTTCTTC
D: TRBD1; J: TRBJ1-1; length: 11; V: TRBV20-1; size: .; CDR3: CSEGGAGEAFF; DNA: TGCAGTGAAGGGGGCGCGGGTGAAGCTTTCTTT